The T cell receptor beta chain described here comes from a study of T-cell reconstitution after alpha-beta-depleted transplantation in children. Preparation of the TCRbeta library used unique molecular identifiers. A single record per CDR3 protein comes from TCRdb applying MiXCR to the PCR reads. The sample holds 490,000 or so distinct CDR3 sequences, roughly an eighth seen once. This CDR3 is 13 amino acids long. Germline CDR1 reads LGHNA; CDR2 reads YSLEER. V was cut by 6 bases and J by 1 base, with 10 bases left in between. This clonotype was sampled from a human donor who donated a stem cell graft to a child with combined immunodeficiency. V gene TRBV4-3 combines with J gene TRBJ2-7; no clear D. Here the sequenced sample was PBMCs from the stem cell graft donor, taken from the stem cell graft. CDR3: CASSPQRSYEQYF. The CDR3 coding sequence is TGCGCCAGCAGTCCCCAGCGATCCTACGAGCAGTACTTC.